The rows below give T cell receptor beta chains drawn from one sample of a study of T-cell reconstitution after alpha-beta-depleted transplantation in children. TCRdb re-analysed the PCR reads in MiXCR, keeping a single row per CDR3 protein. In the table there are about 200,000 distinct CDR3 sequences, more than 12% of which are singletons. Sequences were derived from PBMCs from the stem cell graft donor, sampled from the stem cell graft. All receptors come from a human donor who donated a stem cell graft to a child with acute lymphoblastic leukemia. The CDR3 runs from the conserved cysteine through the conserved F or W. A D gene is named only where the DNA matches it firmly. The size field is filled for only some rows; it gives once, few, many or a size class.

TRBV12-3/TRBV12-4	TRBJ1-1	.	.	CASSLAQANTEAFF	TGTGCCAGCAGTTTAGCGCAAGCGAACACTGAAGCTTTCTTT
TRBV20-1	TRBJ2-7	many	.	CSAGVSRSYEQYF	TGCAGTGCTGGGGTGTCTAGATCCTACGAGCAGTACTTC
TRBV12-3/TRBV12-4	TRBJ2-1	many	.	CASSLSPPRRDLEQFF	TGTGCCAGCAGTTTATCCCCCCCCAGGAGGGATCTAGAGCAGTTCTTC
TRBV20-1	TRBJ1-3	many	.	CSARDGGTIYF	TGCAGTGCCCGGGATGGGGGGACCATATATTTT
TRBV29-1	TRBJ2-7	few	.	CSVFVVSSYEQYF	TGCAGCGTTTTTGTGGTTTCTTCCTACGAGCAGTACTTC
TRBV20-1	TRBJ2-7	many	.	CSAEQGGGYEQYF	TGCAGTGCCGAACAGGGCGGCGGGTACGAGCAGTACTTC
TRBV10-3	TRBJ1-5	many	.	CAISGTVSNQPQHF	TGTGCCATCAGTGGGACAGTTAGCAATCAGCCCCAGCATTTT
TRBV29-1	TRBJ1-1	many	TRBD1	CSVRSGGNEAFF	TGCAGCGTTCGCTCAGGGGGCAACGAAGCTTTCTTT
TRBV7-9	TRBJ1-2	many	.	CASSLAGDGYTF	TGTGCCAGCAGCTTAGCGGGGGACGGCTACACCTTC
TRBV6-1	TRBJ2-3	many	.	CASSERAARDTQYF	TGTGCCAGCAGTGAACGGGCGGCGAGAGATACGCAGTATTTT
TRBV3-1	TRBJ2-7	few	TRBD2	CASSPLLLGGPNYEQYF	TGTGCCAGCAGCCCTCTCCTACTGGGAGGGCCCAACTACGAGCAGTACTTC
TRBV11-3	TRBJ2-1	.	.	CASSLERGGYNEQFF	TGTGCCAGCAGCTTAGAGCGGGGCGGCTACAATGAGCAGTTCTTC